This T cell receptor (beta chain) comes out of a study of blood T cell repertoires in COVID-19 (dated by TCRdb to between 2020 and 2021). Regarding the study in general: The collaborator samples originated in the United States, Italy and Spain and spanned the acute and convalescent phases of COVID-19. The prospective study material was composed of cDNA or gDNA derived from T cells, B-cell-depleted T cells, or PBMCs. Deeply sampled blood TCRbeta repertoires from subjects exposed to, actively infected with, or recovered from COVID-19 were included in the dataset. The repertoires were released in a freely available public database meant as a resource for research on the immune response to SARS-CoV-2. The samples were drawn from the first 160 participants of the ongoing ImmuneRACE study and from over a thousand subjects provided by 6 global collaborators. Nearly every sample came with metadata listing a de-identified subject ID, COVID-19 status, age in years and sex. Where HLA class I and class II types were available, the types were taken from metadata supplied by the sample provider, not from assay-based typing. Broader findings and caveats from the paper: The amount of clinical and demographic metadata varied by source and participant and was provided uncurated.

A remark on this clone: Its antigen remains undetermined. No base quality information exists; no much larger clone differs at one position.

TCRbeta CDR3 regions were amplified from genomic DNA by means of the immunoSEQ Assay, a bias-controlled multiplex PCR. Turning to the authors' computational methods: The number of nucleated cells in each sample was estimated from the amplification of reference gene primers within the assay. To quantify the absolute abundance of each unique TCRbeta CDR3 rearrangement, sequence reads were collapsed and filtered. For each sample, productive Simpson clonality was calculated as the square root of Simpson's diversity index over productive rearrangements. This is the immuneACCESS table as TCRdb keeps it, with only in-frame sequences that have V and J called. A part of the clones is gone; compared with another copy, unresolved V genes explain less than half, and the rest is unexplained. V, J and clone size are those of that table, while D and trimming were read from the DNA. The sample records under 350,000 clones, 80% to 90% of which are singletons. The biggest ten clones account for around 4% of the sample.

The germline V gene (reference sequence) supplies CDR1 MNHEY and CDR2 SMNVEV. From cysteine to phenylalanine, the CDR3 is 15 amino acids long. Of the read, only the CDR3 DNA is kept; its 45 bases are in frame from base 1. V and J are trimmed by 6 bases and 2 bases, and the gene matches miss 6 bases of the junction. Enrolling through a virtual design, the prospective study's participants ranged in age from about 18 to 100 years and lived across some 23 United States geographic areas. In the prospective study, cohorts were assigned on the basis of participant-reported clinical history obtained from a screening survey and a study questionnaire. In the prospective study, mobile phlebotomists collected whole blood, serum and a nasopharyngeal or oropharyngeal swab from each participant. Over an approximately 2-month period, participants in the prospective study had the option of providing additional blood draws and questionnaires. Before DNA extraction, blood samples from the prospective study were shipped at room temperature or frozen.

Recombination joined TRBV27 with TRBJ1-5; 8 bases in the middle match TRBD1. The sequenced sample was PBMCs or T cells enriched from blood (not recorded which). The source is a woman in her 40s with acute COVID-19. In nucleotides, the sequence is TGTGCCAGCAGGTCGCAGGGGGCTGGCAATCAGCCCCAGCATTTT. This sequence encodes CASRSQGAGNQPQHF.